This T cell receptor beta chain comes out of a study of T cell changes during pregnancy in multiple sclerosis. Germline loops: CDR1 SGHAT, CDR2 FQDESV (reference sequence). V lost 2 bases, J lost 7 bases, and 11 bases lay in between. The CDR3 is 13 residues long. Measured with immunoSEQ multiplex PCR; TCRdb has only the in-frame clones, and not every one. The profile covers under 25,000 clones, with roughly 89% appearing a single time and more than 7.5% taken by the ten largest. The sample consisted of CD8+ T cells from peripheral blood mononuclear cells, taken in the first trimester of pregnancy. The receptor was isolated from a female donor in good health, enrolled as a control in a pregnancy study. This chain uses TRBV11-1 with TRBJ1-1, with a weak D call TRBD1 (5 bases). CDR3 in DNA: TGTGCCAGCAGCTTATGGTCGACAGTTGAAGCTTTCTTT. It translates to CASSLWSTVEAFF.